The clone carrying this TCR beta chain came up a few times. Its target is not known. The sample comes from a study of blood T cells in healthy people across ages. Across the study: Per every two T cells, about one barcoded beta molecule was captured by template switching. General study results and limits: PBMC samples, being unsorted, prevented any conclusive comparison of naive and antigen-experienced cells.

A J-beta primer mix and a sample-barcoded 5' primer were used in a second PCR of roughly 6 to 12 cycles. TCRdb re-derived calls from the 5' RACE reads in MiXCR, one entry per CDR3 protein. In the table there are about 720,000 distinct CDR3 sequences, 25% of which are singletons. Looked up from germline, CDR1 is SGHAT and CDR2 is FQNNGV. The V gene lost 5 bases and the J gene lost 6 bases, with 13 bases spanning the gap. The CDR3 totals 13 residues. These data were also filed under a second study, of T cells of mothers and their children. Per that study: Reads obtained per mother exceeded 8 million TCR beta CDR3 reads, with a few million obtained per child.

Material: blood. This receptor was identified in a boy between 10 and 17 years old in good health. The J gene is TRBJ1-1, the V gene TRBV11-2, with D possibly being TRBD1 (5 bases). The CDR3 nucleotides read TGTGCCAGCAGCCCGGTAACGGGGGCTGAAGCTTTCTTT. Protein: CASSPVTGAEAFF.